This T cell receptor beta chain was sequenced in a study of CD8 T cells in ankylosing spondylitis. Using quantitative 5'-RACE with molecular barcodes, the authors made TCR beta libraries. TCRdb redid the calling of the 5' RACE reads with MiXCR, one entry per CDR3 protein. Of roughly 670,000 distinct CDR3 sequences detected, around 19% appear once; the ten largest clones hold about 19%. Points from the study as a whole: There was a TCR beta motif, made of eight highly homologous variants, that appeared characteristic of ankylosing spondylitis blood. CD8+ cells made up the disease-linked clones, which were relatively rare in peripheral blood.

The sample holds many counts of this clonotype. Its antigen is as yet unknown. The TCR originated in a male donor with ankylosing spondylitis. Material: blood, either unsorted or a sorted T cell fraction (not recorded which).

The DNA for the CDR3 is TGCGCCAGCAGTTGGGGGGGTAAGGAAGATACGCAGTATTTT. Encoded protein: CASSWGGKEDTQYF. The chain uses TRBV5-1 and TRBJ2-3; 7 nucleotides line up with TRBD2. From germline, CDR1 is SGHRS and CDR2 YFSETQ. Unmatched junction bases numbered 8, after V lost 5 bases and J lost 5 bases. The CDR3 has 14 amino acids.